This record concerns one T cell receptor (beta chain) sequence. Its antigen is currently not known. Within one base of it there is no much larger clone, and no base qualities were kept. The data belong to a study of blood T cell repertoires in COVID-19 (dated by TCRdb to between 2020 and 2021). Background for the entire study: Samples covering the acute and convalescent phases of COVID-19 were provided by collaborators in the United States, Italy and Spain. Where available, HLA class I and class II types were taken from metadata supplied by the sample provider and were not determined by assay-based typing. The prospective study material was composed of cDNA or gDNA derived from T cells, B-cell-depleted T cells, or PBMCs. The repertoires were released in a freely available public database meant as a resource for research on the immune response to SARS-CoV-2. Samples were obtained from the ongoing ImmuneRACE study (first 160 participants) and from 1,000 to 1,500 subjects provided by 6 global collaborators. Subjects who had been exposed to COVID-19, were actively infected with it, or had recovered from it provided the deeply sampled blood TCRbeta repertoires that made up the dataset. Nearly every sample came with metadata listing a de-identified subject ID, COVID-19 status, age in years and sex. Results and caveats for the whole study, not just this receptor: Clinical and demographic metadata were provided uncurated, with the amount varying by source and participant.

There are 16 amino acids in the CDR3, from cysteine to phenylalanine inclusive. Only the CDR3 part of the read is kept: 48 bases, read in frame from the first base. V is cut by 0 bases and J by 6 bases, and the space between the germline ends is 18 bases. The germline V gene (reference sequence) yields GTSNPN for CDR1 and SVGIG for CDR2. The immunoSEQ Assay, a bias-controlled multiplex PCR, was used to amplify TCRbeta CDR3 regions from genomic DNA. The published analysis was carried out like this. The number of nucleated cells in each sample was estimated by amplification of reference gene primers within the assay. Sequence reads were collapsed and filtered to measure the absolute abundance of every unique TCRbeta CDR3 rearrangement. For each sample, productive Simpson clonality was calculated by taking the square root of Simpson's diversity index across productive rearrangements. TCRdb mirrors the immuneACCESS table, restricted to in-frame sequences. Some clones are absent from its copies; in checked studies, under half trace to an unresolved V gene, and the reason for the others is unknown. V, J and clone size reflect that table, while D and trimming were determined from the DNA. In this sample the table shows about 59,000 clones, around four fifths of which occur a single time. The ten largest clones add up to about 12% of the sample.

Whole blood was collected in K2EDTA tubes by collaborating institutions according to the institutions' own protocols. For TCRbeta analysis, collaborator samples were shipped as frozen whole blood, as isolated PBMCs, or as DNA extracted from either sample type. The receptor was derived from a man aged 80 or over with acute or convalescent COVID-19. Sequencing used peripheral blood. The chain couples TRBV30 to TRBJ1-5, with TRBD1 as a weak D call on 5 bases. This receptor has the CDR3 CAWSVRGKGAFQPQHF. The sequence in DNA is TGTGCCTGGAGTGTACGAGGAAAAGGGGCGTTTCAGCCCCAGCATTTT. Full variable domain (CDR3 extended with the reference TRBV30 and TRBJ1-5 proteins): SQTIHQWPATLVQPVGSPLSLECTVEGTSNPNLYWYRQAAGRGLQLLFYSVGIGQISSEVPQNLSASRPQDRQFILSSKKLLLSDSGFYLCAWSVRGKGAFQPQHFGDGTRLSIL.